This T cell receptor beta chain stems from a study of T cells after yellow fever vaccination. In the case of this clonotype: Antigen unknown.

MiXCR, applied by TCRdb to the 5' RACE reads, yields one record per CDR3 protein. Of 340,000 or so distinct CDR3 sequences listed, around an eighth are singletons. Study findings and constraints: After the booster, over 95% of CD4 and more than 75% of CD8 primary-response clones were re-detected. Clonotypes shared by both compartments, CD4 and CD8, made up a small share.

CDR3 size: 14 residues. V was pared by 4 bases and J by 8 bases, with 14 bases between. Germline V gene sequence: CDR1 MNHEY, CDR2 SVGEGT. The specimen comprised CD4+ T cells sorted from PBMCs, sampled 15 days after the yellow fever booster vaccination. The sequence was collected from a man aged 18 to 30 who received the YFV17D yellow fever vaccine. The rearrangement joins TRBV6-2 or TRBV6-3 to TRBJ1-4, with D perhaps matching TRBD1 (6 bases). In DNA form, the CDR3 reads TGTGCCAGCAGTTCGGAACAGGGACCCGAAAAACTGTTTTTT. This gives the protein CASSSEQGPEKLFF.